The 22 T cell receptor beta chains below all came from one sample that was sequenced in a study of blood T cell repertoires in COVID-19. Produced via immunoSEQ multiplex PCR; TCRdb's table is partial and in-frame only. The data hold about 70,000 clones, with about 76% observed a single time. The sequenced sample was peripheral blood. These receptors all come from a woman aged 80 or over with active or convalescent COVID-19.

The chain recombines TRBV5-1 with TRBJ1-2; TRBD1 matches at 8 bases. The CDR3 is 14 residues long. Germline lookup yields CDR1 SGHRS and CDR2 YFSETQ. Losses at the gene ends were 0 bases for V and 7 bases for J; bases not matched to a gene: 5. The CDR3 DNA is TGCGCCAGCAGCTTGGCAGGGGGCGCACGTGGCTACACCTTC. Protein: CASSLAGGARGYTF.

This clone was detected only a few times. V is TRBV4-3 and J is TRBJ2-7; 11 bases map to TRBD2. The length of the CDR3 is 17 residues. Germline V lookup: CDR1 LGHNA, CDR2 YSLEER. V lost 0 bases to trimming and J lost 7 bases; unmatched junction nucleotides: 11. DNA of the CDR3: TGCGCCAGCAGCCAAGAAGGGATAGCGGGGGGGCCTCGGGAGCAGTACTTC. This translates into CASSQEGIAGGPREQYF.

In this sample, this clone turned up a few times. The chain links TRBV5-5 to TRBJ2-3; TRBD2 agrees at 8 bases. Germline CDR1 and CDR2: SGHKS and YYEKEE (reference sequence). V shed 4 bases, J shed 2 bases, and the junction held 6 bases outside the gene matches. The CDR3 loop spans 15 amino acids. In nucleotides, the CDR3 is TGTGCCAGCAGCCCCGAGCGGGGGAACACAGATACGCAGTATTTT. It translates to CASSPERGNTDTQYF.

The rearrangement uses TRBV6-1 and TRBJ2-2; D perhaps matches TRBD1 (6 bases). Germline values: CDR1 MNHNS, CDR2 SASEGT. V gave up 3 bases and J gave up 7 bases, with 12 bases separating them. CDR3 length: 14 residues. The CDR3: CASSDNRAIGELFF. The CDR3, as DNA: TGTGCCAGCAGTGATAACAGGGCGATCGGGGAGCTGTTTTTT.

The V call is TRBV7-9, the J call TRBJ1-2, with no clear D. V was trimmed by 5 bases and J by 4 bases, leaving 11 bases between them. Germline V lookup: CDR1 SEHNR, CDR2 FQNEAQ (reference sequence). This CDR3 is built from 13 residues. DNA of the CDR3: TGTGCCAGCAGCACAACAACCTCCTATGGCTACACCTTC. It is translated as CASSTTTSYGYTF.

The sample holds one count of this clone. The chain combines TRBV3-1 (or the pseudogene TRBV3-2) with TRBJ2-3, with D hard to call. Germline-derived CDR1 and CDR2 are LGHDT and YNNKEL (reference sequence). There are 14 residues in the CDR3. The V end was cut by 0 bases, the J end by 7 bases, with 11 bases between. The CDR3 coding sequence is TGTGCCAGCAGCCAAGATACGGTACAGAATACGCAGTATTTT. Its translation: CASSQDTVQNTQYF.

This chain connects TRBV6-2 or TRBV6-3 to TRBJ1-5; 11 bases are shared with TRBD1. Germline V CDR1 and CDR2: MNHEY, SVGEGT. The ends lost 6 bases at V and 0 bases at J; junction bases unmatched: 4. This CDR3 has 16 residues. In DNA form, the CDR3 reads TGTGCCAGCAGCCGGGACAGGGGGGATAGCAATCAGCCCCAGCATTTT. As protein: CASSRDRGDSNQPQHF.

The V call is TRBV5-4, the J call TRBJ2-7; 9 positions match TRBD1. Germline V gives CDR1 SGHNT, CDR2 YYREEE (reference sequence). The CDR3 has 15 amino acids. The ends lost 2 bases at V and 5 bases at J; junction bases unmatched: 8. The CDR3 reads CASSFTGGPVHEQYF. The CDR3 DNA follows: TGTGCCAGCAGCTTCACAGGGGGCCCCGTCCACGAGCAGTACTTC.

For the CDR3, the DNA is TGTGCCAGTAGTATAGGAAGTCGAGGGGGTGAGCAGTTCTTC. Protein: CASSIGSRGGEQFF. The gene calls are TRBV19 and TRBJ2-1; tentative D call: TRBD1 (6 bases). The V gene's germline CDR1 is LNHDA and CDR2 SQIVND (reference sequence). The CDR3 runs 14 residues. Trimming removed 1 base from V and 9 bases from J, with 13 bases in between.

The V and J genes are TRBV5-8 and TRBJ2-7, with a tentative D call TRBD1 (5 bases). V was pared by 0 bases and J by 9 bases, with 16 bases between. Germline V lookup: CDR1 SGHTS, CDR2 YDEGEE. The CDR3 is 14 amino acids. CDR3 sequence (DNA): TGTGCCAGCAGCTTGGATGGCGTCAGGGCGCCGCAGTACTTC. Protein sequence: CASSLDGVRAPQYF.

J is TRBJ1-2 and V is TRBV2; D call uncertain. Per germline, CDR1 SNHLY and CDR2 FYNNEI. The CDR3 contains 13 residues. Trimming left V 4 bases short and J 8 bases short, with 14 bases between. The chain's CDR3 is CASSVAQYSGYTF. CDR3 bases: TGTGCCAGCAGTGTAGCACAGTATTCAGGCTACACCTTC.

The chain links TRBV28 to TRBJ1-1; 7 nucleotides match TRBD1. Per germline, CDR1 MDHEN and CDR2 SYDVKM. The junction had 7 bases not matched to a gene; V was cut back by 2 bases and J by 1 base. This CDR3 has 16 amino acids. DNA for the CDR3: TGTGCCAGCAGTTTAAGGGGGCGCGTCTGGAACACTGAAGCTTTCTTT. It is translated as CASSLRGRVWNTEAFF. The entire variable domain, with the rest obtained from reference TRBV28 and TRBJ1-1, is as follows: DVKVTQSSRYLVKRTGEKVFLECVQDMDHENMFWYRQDPGLGLRLIYFSYDVKMKEKGDIPEGYSVSREKKERFSLILESASTNQTSMYLCASSLRGRVWNTEAFFGQGTRLTVV.

The gene calls are TRBV15 and TRBJ1-5, with TRBD1 identical over 7 bases. This CDR3 has 16 amino acids. From germline, CDR1 is LNHNV and CDR2 YYDKDF (reference sequence). V shed 1 base, J shed 3 bases, and the junction held 6 bases outside the gene matches. This CDR3 is CATSRAGTELNQPQHF. DNA for the CDR3: TGTGCCACCAGCAGAGCCGGGACAGAGCTCAATCAGCCCCAGCATTTT.

The chain uses TRBV5-5 and TRBJ2-1, with a possible D match to TRBD2 (6 bases). With 6 bases removed from V and 10 bases from J, the gap between germline ends came to 14 bases. There are 12 residues in the CDR3. Germline assignment: CDR1 SGHKS and CDR2 YYEKEE (reference sequence). CDR3 in DNA: TGTGCCAGCACCCCAACTAGCTACGAGCAGTTCTTC. It yields the protein CASTPTSYEQFF.

The genes are TRBV6-5 and TRBJ1-3; 7 bases fit TRBD1. Germline V gene sequence: CDR1 MNHEY, CDR2 SVGAGI. The CDR3 contains 13 residues. Trimming cost V 6 bases and J 2 bases; bases outside gene matches: 1. Written as DNA, the CDR3 is TGTGCCAGCAGCGGACAGGCTGGAAACACCATATATTTT. It yields the protein CASSGQAGNTIYF.

The V and J genes are TRBV19 and TRBJ2-5, with D perhaps TRBD2 (6 bases). This CDR3 is built from 14 residues. Between the trimmed V and J ends, which lost 5 bases and 1 base, there was a span of 11 bases. The germline gives CDR1 LNHDA, CDR2 SQIVND (reference sequence). CDR3 sequence (DNA): TGTGCCAGTAGTGTGGGACTTGCCCAAGAGACCCAGTACTTC. Protein product: CASSVGLAQETQYF.

This chain links TRBV9 with TRBJ2-2, with a weak D call TRBD1 (5 bases). The CDR3 has 15 residues. Between the trimmed V and J ends, which lost 1 base and 4 bases, there was a span of 11 bases. In germline, CDR1 is SGDLS, CDR2 YYNGEE. CDR3 loop: CASSVRPTGTGELFF. For the CDR3, the DNA is TGTGCCAGCAGCGTAAGACCCACAGGCACCGGGGAGCTGTTTTTT.

This clone was seen more than once but under ten times. The chain links TRBV2 to TRBJ1-3, with TRBD1 matching over 8 bases. This CDR3 has 14 amino acids. The ends lost 6 bases at V and 5 bases at J; junction bases unmatched: 6. CDR1 is SNHLY, CDR2 FYNNEI, per germline. The CDR3 protein is CASRAGGTRNTIYF. CDR3 bases: TGTGCCAGCAGAGCAGGGGGCACTCGAAACACCATATATTTT.

The rearrangement joins TRBV10-3 to TRBJ1-3; 7 bases map to TRBD1. CDR1 and CDR2 (germline): ENHRY, SYGVKD. This CDR3 is 14 amino acids long. V trimming: 11 bases; J trimming: 2 bases; junction bases outside the gene matches: 9. In DNA form, the CDR3 reads TGTGCCCCCGCGTCCGGGACAGCTGGAAACACCATATATTTT. Protein sequence: CAPASGTAGNTIYF.

This chain connects TRBV6-2 or TRBV6-3 to TRBJ1-2, with 9 bases lining up with TRBD1. The CDR3 extends over 15 amino acids. The ends lost 4 bases at V and 6 bases at J; junction bases unmatched: 9. Germline assignment: CDR1 MNHEY and CDR2 SVGEGT. Written as DNA, the CDR3 is TGTGCCAGCAGTTTAAACGGACAGGGGATGAATGGCTACACCTTC. Protein: CASSLNGQGMNGYTF.

The chain links TRBV5-1 to TRBJ2-7; 10 bases are shared with TRBD1. The germline V gene has CDR1 SGHRS and CDR2 YFSETQ. There are 15 residues in the CDR3. With 4 bases clipped from V and 1 base from J, the junction kept 5 bases outside the gene matches. The CDR3 is CASSQGQGVSYEQYF. CDR3 nucleotides: TGCGCCAGCAGCCAAGGACAGGGGGTTTCCTACGAGCAGTACTTC.

J is TRBJ1-4 and V is TRBV27, with D maybe TRBD1 (5 bases). Germline V gene lookup returns CDR1 MNHEY and CDR2 SMNVEV (reference sequence). The V end was cut by 7 bases, the J end by 6 bases, with 18 bases between. The CDR3 spans 15 residues. The CDR3 DNA sequence: TGTGCCAGCATCCCCCCAGGGCGGTTGGATGAAAAACTGTTTTTT. Translating it yields CASIPPGRLDEKLFF.